Below, 18 T cell receptor beta chains from the same sample are listed, as sequenced in a study of regulatory T cells in long-lasting Graves disease. Specified time point: newly diagnosed GD, antithyroid drugs for less than 3 months. RNA isolated from PBMCs was used to make the TCR library. To make TCR beta libraries, researchers used iRepertoire HTBI primers and Arm-PCR of CDR3 regions. TCRdb recomputed calls from the multiplex PCR reads with MiXCR, one row per CDR3 protein. The sample gives some 500,000 distinct CDR3 sequences, about 16% of which show up once; around a quarter is in the top ten. This sample also belongs to another study, concerning T cells in Graves' hyperthyroidism and ophthalmopathy.

The material was peripheral blood mononuclear cells (PBMCs), obtained at new diagnosis, from a patient treated with antithyroid drugs. The receptors derive from a woman aged 40 to 65 with Graves disease.

This clonotype occurred many times. The chain recombines TRBV11-2 with TRBJ1-3; no firm D call. The V and J ends lost 4 bases and 4 bases respectively, with 11 bases between them. CDR1 is SGHAT, CDR2 FQNNGV, per germline. The CDR3 extends over 14 amino acids. CDR3: CASSYGAGGNTIYF. CDR3 DNA sequence: TGTGCCAGCAGCTACGGAGCGGGGGGAAACACCATATATTTT.

This clonotype was detected many times. The chain carries TRBV12-3 or TRBV12-4 and TRBJ1-1, with 9 bases lining up with TRBD1. Trimming removed 7 bases from V and 7 bases from J; junction bases left unmatched: 7. The CDR3 totals 13 residues. As DNA, the CDR3 is TGTGCCAGCATTCCTGGGACAGGGCGTGAAGCTTTCTTT. Translation: CASIPGTGREAFF.

This sequence joins TRBV4-1 and TRBJ1-4, with D maybe TRBD1 (5 bases). Looked up from germline, CDR1 is MGHRA and CDR2 is YSYEKL. Trimming removed 2 bases from V and 7 bases from J, with 5 bases in between. The CDR3 is made up of 12 amino acids. CDR3: CASSQRGEKLFF. Here the CDR3 DNA reads TGCGCCAGCAGCCAAAGGGGTGAAAAACTGTTTTTT.

The rearrangement joins TRBV19 to TRBJ1-1; no clear D gene. Per the germline V gene, CDR1 is LNHDA and CDR2 is SQIVND (reference sequence). Trimming removed 7 bases at V and 2 bases at J, with 14 bases between. The CDR3 totals 14 residues. The CDR3 here is CASIRGRANTEAFF. CDR3 DNA sequence: TGTGCCAGTATCAGAGGGAGAGCAAACACTGAAGCTTTCTTT.

In regard to this clonotype: This may be a read error, as it is one base from a much larger clone. The genes are TRBV7-9 and TRBJ1-4; unclear D gene. The CDR3 has 20 residues. Germline loops: CDR1 SEHNR, CDR2 FQNEAQ (reference sequence). The CDR3 region is CASSFYEDDTSRPTEEKLLF. In DNA, the CDR3 is TGTGCCAGCAGCTTTTACGAGGACGACACCTCACGTCCGACCGAGGAAAAACTGCTTTTT.

The chain is built from TRBV30 and TRBJ2-3, with 8 positions matching TRBD1. This CDR3 region has 15 residues. V shed 5 bases, J shed 4 bases, and the junction held 11 bases outside the gene matches. The germline CDR1 and CDR2 sequences are GTSNPN and SVGIG (reference sequence). DNA of the CDR3: TGTGCCTGGGCCACCGTGGACAGGGTGGCAGATACGCAGTATTTT. Its protein product is CAWATVDRVADTQYF.

This clonotype has only a few counts. The rearrangement uses TRBV7-2 and TRBJ2-7, with a weak D call TRBD1 (6 bases). The V gene's germline CDR1 is SGHTA and CDR2 FQGNSA. V was pared by 2 bases and J by 2 bases, with 19 bases between. This CDR3 region has 17 residues. The DNA for the CDR3 is TGTGCCAGCAGCTTACCCCTGACAGGTAGTTTAACCTACGAGCAGTACTTC. It yields the protein CASSLPLTGSLTYEQYF.

This clonotype has at least ten counts. The chain is built from TRBV6-5 and TRBJ2-7, with unresolved D. This CDR3 comprises 12 residues. Trimming shortened V by 2 bases and J by 2 bases, and 4 bases separated the two germline ends. Germline V gene lookup returns CDR1 MNHEY and CDR2 SVGAGI. CDR3 DNA sequence: TGTGCCAGCAGTTACAGTGCCTACGAGCAGTACTTC. As protein: CASSYSAYEQYF.

This clonotype was seen at least ten times. This sequence joins TRBV18 and TRBJ1-4, with D possibly TRBD1 on 5 matching bases. The CDR3 covers 13 residues. Between the trimmed V and J ends, which lost 3 bases and 7 bases, there was a span of 9 bases. CDR1 is KGHSH, CDR2 LQKENI, per germline. The CDR3 loop is CASSPPGGEKLFF. CDR3 bases: TGTGCCAGCTCACCCCCCGGGGGTGAAAAACTGTTTTTT.

This clonotype was counted ten times or more. The chain combines TRBV5-1 with TRBJ1-1, with D perhaps matching TRBD1 (5 bases). Trimming shortened V by 4 bases and J by 4 bases, and 14 bases separated the two germline ends. This CDR3 has 14 amino acids. The germline gives CDR1 SGHRS, CDR2 YFSETQ. The CDR3 is CASSAVSGSTEAFF. CDR3 nucleotides: TGCGCCAGCAGCGCAGTCTCAGGGAGCACTGAAGCTTTCTTT.

The chain recombines TRBV7-9 with TRBJ1-4; D is unclear. V was clipped by 2 bases and J by 4 bases, with 2 bases between them. The CDR3 runs to 12 residues. The germline V gene encodes CDR1 SEHNR and CDR2 FQNEAQ (reference sequence). The CDR3 DNA follows: TGTGCCAGCAGCTTACTTAATGAAAAACTGTTTTTT. Encoded protein: CASSLLNEKLFF.

This clonotype was counted a few times. CDR3 residues: CAGSPRLAAQETQYF. The CDR3 DNA reads as TGTGCCGGTTCCCCGAGGCTAGCGGCCCAAGAGACCCAGTACTTC. The chain carries TRBV2 and TRBJ2-5, with 7 positions matching TRBD2. J gave up 1 base and V 11 bases, and 13 bases lay outside the gene matches. Germline lookup yields CDR1 SNHLY and CDR2 FYNNEI. The CDR3 length is 15 residues.

At least ten counts were recorded for this clonotype. This chain joins TRBV6-1 and TRBJ1-5; 8 bases fit TRBD1. Germline-derived CDR1 and CDR2 are MNHNS and SASEGT. J was trimmed by 7 bases and V by 5 bases; bases with no gene match: 4. This CDR3 spans 13 amino acids. CDR3 in amino acids: CASSPGGMQPQHF. The DNA of the CDR3 is TGTGCCAGCAGTCCAGGGGGCATGCAGCCCCAGCATTTT.

There are a few counts of this clonotype. The rearrangement links TRBV7-9 to TRBJ2-3; D possibly uses TRBD1 or TRBD2 (6 bases each). The CDR3 is 15 amino acids. The V gene lost 8 bases and the J gene lost 2 bases, with 17 bases spanning the gap. CDR1 and CDR2 from the germline V gene are SEHNR and FQNEAQ (reference sequence). The CDR3 DNA follows: TGTGCCAGCGCCTATTTGGGGGGCTACACAGATACGCAGTATTTT. Encoded protein: CASAYLGGYTDTQYF. The variable domain in full, with the rest retrieved from reference TRBV7-9 and TRBJ2-3, is DTGVSQNPRHKITKRGQNVTFRCDPISEHNRLYWYRQTLGQGPEFLTYFQNEAQLEKSRLLSDRFSAERPKGSFSTLEIQRTEQGDSAMYLCASAYLGGYTDTQYFGPGTRLTVL.

This clonotype was detected a few times. The chain carries TRBV5-1 and TRBJ1-4, with D possibly being TRBD1 (6 bases). Germline V gives CDR1 SGHRS, CDR2 YFSETQ. Trimming cost V 0 bases and J 8 bases, with 11 bases left between them. The CDR3 runs to 14 residues. The CDR3 sequence is CASSLVTGTEKLFF. The CDR3 region has the DNA TGCGCCAGCAGCTTGGTTACAGGGACCGAAAAACTGTTTTTT.

Turning to this clonotype: A much larger clone lies one base from this, so it may be a read error. The chain couples TRBV7-3 to TRBJ2-1; the match to TRBD2 covers 11 bases. There are 16 residues in the CDR3. Germline V CDR1 and CDR2: SGHTA, FQGTGA. The DNA of the CDR3 is TGTGTCAGCAGCTCCCACGGGGGACTAGCGGCTAATGAGCAGTTCTTC. Amino acids: CVSSSHGGLAANEQFF.

This clonotype was seen only a few times. The J gene is TRBJ2-5, the V gene TRBV9; TRBD2 might be the D (6 bases). Trimming took 0 bases from V and 7 from J, leaving 16 bases between them. Germline V gene sequence: CDR1 SGDLS, CDR2 YYNGEE. The CDR3 has 15 residues. The CDR3 sequence: CASSVAGLARVTQYF. As DNA, the CDR3 is TGTGCCAGCAGCGTAGCTGGGCTAGCGAGGGTGACCCAGTACTTC.

The chain links TRBV19 to TRBJ1-5, with TRBD1 matching over 10 bases. V shed 6 bases, J shed 1 base, and the junction held 6 bases outside the gene matches. CDR3 length equals 16 residues. Germline loops: CDR1 LNHDA, CDR2 SQIVND (reference sequence). Written as DNA, the CDR3 is TGTGCCAGTAGCCCCACGGGACAGGGGAGCAATCAGCCCCAGCATTTT. Translated: CASSPTGQGSNQPQHF. Full variable domain (outside the CDR3, taken from reference TRBV19 and TRBJ1-5): DGGITQSPKYLFRKEGQNVTLSCEQNLNHDAMYWYRQDPGQGLRLIYYSQIVNDFQKGDIAEGYSVSREKKESFPLTVTSAQKNPTAFYLCASSPTGQGSNQPQHFGDGTRLSIL.